This T cell receptor (beta chain) derives from a study of early T cells in non-severe SARS-CoV-2 infection. Overall study context: Sequencing of bulk RNA from unsorted whole blood was done, without chain pairing.

The CDR3 runs 15 residues. The junction had 10 bases not matched to a gene; V was cut back by 9 bases and J by 5 bases. Germline V gives CDR1 MNHNS, CDR2 SASEGT. Study-wide results and caveats: Private and CD4 specificities were missed by VDJdb matching, skewed to anti-spike CD8.

Unique molecular identifiers were added to individual cDNA molecules. A single record per CDR3 protein comes from TCRdb applying MiXCR to the 5' RACE reads. The data contain some 80,000 distinct CDR3 sequences, roughly an eighth of them singletons. In its sample, this clonotype was seen a few times. Its target is not known. The source material was whole blood. The sequence was obtained from an adult who was a healthcare worker with PCR-confirmed SARS-CoV-2 infection or an uninfected control (not recorded which). The chain has TRBV6-1 and TRBJ2-2; TRBD1 aligns across 9 bases. The CDR3, as DNA: TGTGCCAGTTCTCCGGGACAGGGCCGTACCGGGGAGCTGTTTTTT. Its protein product is CASSPGQGRTGELFF.